The 28 T cell receptor beta chains below come from one sample, sequenced in a study of early T cells in non-severe SARS-CoV-2 infection. TCRdb re-analysed the 5' RACE reads in MiXCR, keeping a single row per CDR3 protein. Of approximately 34,000 distinct CDR3 sequences in the sample, approximately 7.9% were seen once. The sample in question was whole blood, obtained at baseline. These receptors were collected from an adult who was a healthcare worker with PCR-confirmed SARS-CoV-2 infection or an uninfected control (not recorded which).

In its sample, this clonotype was seen many times. This chain connects TRBV5-8 to TRBJ2-1, with 7 nucleotides matching TRBD2. V lost 8 bases to trimming and J lost 9 bases; unmatched junction nucleotides: 11. The CDR3 has 13 residues. The germline CDR1 and CDR2 sequences are SGHTS and YDEGEE. The CDR3 bases are TGTGCCAGTCCAGCGGGGAAGGCTGTTGAGCAGTTCTTC. Translation: CASPAGKAVEQFF.

Many counts were recorded for this clonotype. This sequence joins TRBV7-2 and TRBJ2-1, with a possible D match to TRBD2 (7 bases). Germline V gives CDR1 SGHTA, CDR2 FQGNSA. The CDR3 consists of 16 residues. The V end was cut by 4 bases, the J end by 4 bases, with 17 bases between. In nucleotides, the CDR3 is TGTGCCAGCAGCTCCAATTGGGGGGGCAAGTACAATGAGCAGTTCTTC. Protein: CASSSNWGGKYNEQFF.

This clonotype appeared a few times. The chain combines TRBV7-2 with TRBJ2-7; 7 bases match TRBD1. V dropped 1 base and J dropped 1; count of bases not matched to a gene: 4. Germline V CDR1 and CDR2: SGHTA, FQGNSA. CDR3 size: 15 residues. Here the CDR3 reads CASSLDRGISYEQYF. The CDR3 coding sequence is TGTGCCAGCAGCTTAGACAGGGGAATTTCCTACGAGCAGTACTTC.

This clonotype occurred a few times. The V and J genes are TRBV20-1 and TRBJ2-3; 14 positions agree with TRBD2. Germline lookup yields CDR1 DFQATT and CDR2 SNEGSKA (reference sequence). The CDR3 is 16 amino acids. The trim removed 2 bases at V and 3 bases at J, leaving 4 bases unmatched. The CDR3 nucleotides read TGCAGTGCTAGAAGGACTAGCGGGGGGTGGACAGATACGCAGTATTTT. This encodes CSARRTSGGWTDTQYF.

This clonotype was seen many times. This chain joins TRBV20-1 and TRBJ2-3; no reliable D call. The CDR3 runs 13 residues. V was trimmed by 2 bases and J by 3 bases, leaving 9 bases between them. Looked up from germline, CDR1 is DFQATT and CDR2 is SNEGSKA (reference sequence). The CDR3 reads CSARSAGTDTQYF. In DNA form, the CDR3 reads TGCAGTGCTAGATCGGCAGGAACAGATACGCAGTATTTT.

This chain connects TRBV2 to TRBJ1-2; D unclear. V lost 6 bases and J lost 8, with 19 bases in between. This CDR3 region has 14 residues. Germline-derived CDR1 and CDR2 are SNHLY and FYNNEI. In nucleotides, the CDR3 is TGTGCCAGCAGGGACCTGACTCCCTTGGGCGGCTACACCTTC. The encoded protein is CASRDLTPLGGYTF.

As for this clonotype: The CDR3 does not end in the conserved phenylalanine or tryptophan, so this is likely a read error. CDR3 in DNA: TGCAGCGTCCGCGTCAGGGAAGACTCACCCCTCCACCTT. The encoded protein is CSVRVREDSPLHL. The rearrangement joins TRBV29-1 to TRBJ1-6; TRBD1 is a possible D gene (5 bases). The V end was cut by 6 bases, the J end by 10 bases, with 16 bases between. CDR3 length: 13 amino acids. Germline CDR1 SQVTM, CDR2 ANQGSEA.

Only a few counts were recorded for this clonotype. The chain combines TRBV20-1 with TRBJ2-5, with D possibly called TRBD1 or TRBD2 (6 bases each). The CDR3 loop spans 16 amino acids. V was trimmed by 0 bases and J by 7 bases, leaving 21 bases between them. CDR1 and CDR2 (germline): DFQATT, SNEGSKA (reference sequence). The CDR3 sequence is CSARDLVSGAGGTQYF. The CDR3 nucleotides are TGCAGTGCTAGAGACTTGGTCTCGGGGGCTGGAGGGACCCAGTACTTC.

The rearrangement links TRBV19 to TRBJ2-7; possibly TRBD1 for D (6 bases). Looked up from germline, CDR1 is LNHDA and CDR2 is SQIVND (reference sequence). CDR3 length: 13 residues. V was clipped by 5 bases and J by 0 bases, with 8 bases between them. CDR3: CASSRTASYEQYF. The CDR3 DNA sequence: TGTGCCAGTAGTCGGACAGCCTCCTACGAGCAGTACTTC.

This rearrangement joins TRBV29-1 to TRBJ2-1, with D unclear. Germline values: CDR1 SQVTM, CDR2 ANQGSEA. Trimming left V 2 bases short and J 9 bases short, with 14 bases between. The CDR3 spans 13 residues. The DNA of the CDR3 is TGCAGCGTTGAACCCCGGGCGTTTAGTGAGCAGTTCTTC. Amino acid sequence: CSVEPRAFSEQFF.

This chain links TRBV30 with TRBJ1-3; 9 bases map to TRBD1. V dropped 5 bases and J dropped 4; count of bases not matched to a gene: 6. Germline lookup yields CDR1 GTSNPN and CDR2 SVGIG (reference sequence). There are 14 residues in the CDR3. This CDR3 is CAWGTGISGNTIYF. The CDR3 DNA sequence: TGTGCCTGGGGGACAGGGATTTCGGGAAACACCATATATTTT.

The J gene is TRBJ1-4, the V gene TRBV20-1; maybe TRBD1 (6 bases). This CDR3 has 15 amino acids. The germline V and J ends were trimmed by 6 bases and 6 bases, with 20 bases remaining between them. Germline V lookup: CDR1 DFQATT, CDR2 SNEGSKA (reference sequence). CDR3 DNA: TGCAGTGCCCCTATGCCCGCAGGGGAAGATGAAAAACTGTTTTTT. This sequence encodes CSAPMPAGEDEKLFF.

This clonotype was seen ten or more times. This chain joins TRBV12-3 or TRBV12-4 and TRBJ2-1; TRBD2 matches at 8 bases. V was pared by 6 bases and J by 4 bases, with 8 bases of the junction left unmatched. The CDR3 sequence is 15 residues long. The CDR3 region has the DNA TGTGCCAGCAGCTTGCCGGGACTAGGATACAATGAGCAGTTCTTC. Its protein is CASSLPGLGYNEQFF.

The V gene is TRBV20-1, the J gene TRBJ2-3; D gene ambiguous. Trimming shortened V by 3 bases and J by 2 bases, and 6 bases separated the two germline ends. The CDR3 length is 12 residues. Germline CDR1 DFQATT, CDR2 SNEGSKA (reference sequence). In nucleotides, the CDR3 is TGCAGTGCTAGCCCCGTCACAGATACGCAGTATTTT. Translated, it gives CSASPVTDTQYF.

This clonotype was counted at least ten times. The V call is TRBV3-1, the J call TRBJ1-6, with D perhaps matching TRBD1 (5 bases). Trimming shortened V by 4 bases and J by 7 bases, and 11 bases separated the two germline ends. Germline CDR1 and CDR2: LGHDT and YNNKEL (reference sequence). The CDR3 totals 14 residues. This chain's CDR3 is CASSPAGRNSPLHF. CDR3 DNA: TGTGCCAGCAGCCCGGCGGGGCGGAATTCACCCCTCCACTTT.

This clonotype was observed at least ten times. This sequence joins TRBV7-6 and TRBJ2-1; D is unclear. The CDR3 totals 15 residues. CDR1 is SGHVS, CDR2 FNYEAQ, per germline. Trimming pared 5 bases from V and 0 bases from J, leaving 11 bases between. The CDR3: CASSLTVSSYNEQFF. CDR3 DNA: TGTGCCAGCAGCCTGACGGTTAGCTCCTACAATGAGCAGTTCTTC.

The rearrangement links TRBV6-5 to TRBJ1-4; no clear D. Trimming took off 6 bases at V and 9 bases at J, with 17 bases between the two ends. The CDR3 totals 14 residues. CDR1 is MNHEY and CDR2 is SVGAGI in the germline V gene. The chain's CDR3 is CASSKDGPHKKLFF. The CDR3 bases are TGTGCCAGCAGCAAGGACGGACCTCACAAAAAACTGTTTTTT.

CDR3 in DNA: TGTGCCAGTAATTTGCTGACAGGCAATCAGCCCCAGCATTTT. It is translated as CASNLLTGNQPQHF. The rearrangement joins TRBV19 to TRBJ1-5; D might be TRBD1 (5 bases). The germline gives CDR1 LNHDA, CDR2 SQIVND (reference sequence). The V end was cut by 7 bases, the J end by 2 bases, with 12 bases between. The CDR3 spans 14 residues. The whole variable domain, remainder taken from reference TRBV19 and TRBJ1-5, is DGGITQSPKYLFRKEGQNVTLSCEQNLNHDAMYWYRQDPGQGLRLIYYSQIVNDFQKGDIAEGYSVSREKKESFPLTVTSAQKNPTAFYLCASNLLTGNQPQHFGDGTRLSIL.

A few counts support this clonotype. The chain combines TRBV18 with TRBJ2-2, with 10 positions matching TRBD1. The CDR3 contains 17 residues. The ends lost 3 bases at V and 2 bases at J; junction bases unmatched: 6. The germline CDR1 and CDR2 sequences are KGHSH and LQKENI. The CDR3 is CASSPATGGGNTGELFF. The CDR3 DNA reads TGTGCCAGCTCACCCGCGACAGGGGGCGGAAACACCGGGGAGCTGTTTTTT.

The chain joins TRBV20-1 to TRBJ1-6; D unresolved. The CDR3 covers 14 residues. From germline, CDR1 is DFQATT and CDR2 SNEGSKA (reference sequence). Deletions cut 3 bases from V and 2 bases from J, with 8 bases between. The CDR3 sequence is CSARGSTYNSPLHF. The CDR3 DNA reads TGCAGTGCTAGGGGGTCAACCTATAATTCACCCCTCCACTTT.

This clonotype was counted ten times or more. V usage is TRBV5-5 and J usage is TRBJ2-4; tentatively, D is TRBD1 (5 bases). The germline CDR1 and CDR2 sequences are SGHKS and YYEKEE (reference sequence). The V gene lost 0 bases and the J gene lost 7 bases, with 11 bases spanning the gap. The CDR3 contains 14 residues. The CDR3 DNA is TGTGCCAGCAGCTTGGGCCAGGGCCCCAACATTCAGTACTTC. Protein sequence: CASSLGQGPNIQYF.

The chain combines TRBV29-1 with TRBJ1-1; 8 bases are shared with TRBD1. The trim removed 4 bases at V and 4 bases at J, leaving 5 bases unmatched. CDR1 is SQVTM and CDR2 is ANQGSEA in the germline V gene. The CDR3 totals 13 residues. The CDR3 nucleotides read TGCAGCGTTGCGACAGGGGCTAGCACTGAAGCTTTCTTT. Residues: CSVATGASTEAFF. Full variable domain (outside the CDR3, taken from reference TRBV29-1 and TRBJ1-1): SAVISQKPSRDICQRGTSLTIQCQVDSQVTMMFWYRQQPGQSLTLIATANQGSEATYESGFVIDKFPISRPNLTFSTLTVSNMSPEDSSIYLCSVATGASTEAFFGQGTRLTVV.

This clonotype has ten or more counts. It is unclear where the CDR3 begins or ends on the DNA, so no DNA is shown, and the CDR3 is as TCRdb lists it. The chain links TRBV7-2 to TRBJ2-3. Per germline, CDR1 SGHTA and CDR2 FQGNSA. The CDR3 extends over 13 residues, inclusive of both ends. The CDR3 spells CASRAQTQIRSIF.

The V gene is TRBV3-1, the J gene TRBJ2-3; 7 bases agree with TRBD1. Trimming removed 0 bases from V and 4 bases from J; junction bases left unmatched: 7. The CDR3 contains 16 residues. Per germline, CDR1 LGHDT and CDR2 YNNKEL (reference sequence). The CDR3 nucleotides are TGTGCCAGCAGCCAAGATTTGAACAGGGGCGCAGATACGCAGTATTTT. This encodes CASSQDLNRGADTQYF.

This chain links TRBV6-2 or TRBV6-3 with TRBJ2-2, with TRBD1 as a possible D gene (5 bases). V was pared by 2 bases and J by 3 bases, with 13 bases between. CDR3 length equals 16 residues. Germline loops: CDR1 MNHEY, CDR2 SVGEGT. The CDR3 DNA reads as TGTGCCAGCAGTTACACTCCCACAGGTTACACCGGGGAGCTGTTTTTT. Encoded protein: CASSYTPTGYTGELFF.

V usage is TRBV3-1 and J usage is TRBJ2-1, with D unresolved. The CDR3 contains 12 residues. Germline assignment: CDR1 LGHDT and CDR2 YNNKEL (reference sequence). The V end lost 4 bases, the J end lost 14 bases, and 15 bases lay between the germline ends. The CDR3 nucleotides read TGTGCCAGCAGCCCGAAGGTCGGTCGCAAGTTCTTC. Encoded protein: CASSPKVGRKFF.

The chain has TRBV2 and TRBJ1-5; D is possibly TRBD1 (6 bases). The germline V gene encodes CDR1 SNHLY and CDR2 FYNNEI. The CDR3 sequence is 14 residues long. Trimming took 6 bases from V and 7 from J, leaving 16 bases between them. This chain's CDR3 is CASRGEGGNQPQHF. Written as DNA, the CDR3 is TGTGCCAGCAGAGGAGAGGGGGGGAACCAGCCCCAGCATTTT.

The CDR3 spells CAWSPDRGRDTQYF. In DNA form, the CDR3 reads TGTGCCTGGAGTCCGGACAGGGGGAGGGATACGCAGTATTTT. The V call is TRBV30, the J call TRBJ2-3; 10 bases agree with TRBD1. Trimming took 2 bases from V and 6 from J; bases not matched to a gene: 5. Looked up from germline, CDR1 is GTSNPN and CDR2 is SVGIG (reference sequence). The CDR3 covers 14 residues.